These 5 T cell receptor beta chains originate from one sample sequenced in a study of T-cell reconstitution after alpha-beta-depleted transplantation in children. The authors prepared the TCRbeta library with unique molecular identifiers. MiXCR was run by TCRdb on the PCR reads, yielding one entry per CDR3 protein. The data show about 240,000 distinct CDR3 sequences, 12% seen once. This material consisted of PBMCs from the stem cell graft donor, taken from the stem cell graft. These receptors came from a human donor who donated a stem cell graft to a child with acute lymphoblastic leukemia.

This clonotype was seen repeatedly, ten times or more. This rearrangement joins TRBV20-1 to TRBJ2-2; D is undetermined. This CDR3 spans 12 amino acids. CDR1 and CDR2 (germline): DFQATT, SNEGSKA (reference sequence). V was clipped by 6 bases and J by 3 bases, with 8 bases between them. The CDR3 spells CSAPIYTGELFF. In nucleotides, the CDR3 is TGCAGTGCCCCGATATACACCGGGGAGCTGTTTTTT.

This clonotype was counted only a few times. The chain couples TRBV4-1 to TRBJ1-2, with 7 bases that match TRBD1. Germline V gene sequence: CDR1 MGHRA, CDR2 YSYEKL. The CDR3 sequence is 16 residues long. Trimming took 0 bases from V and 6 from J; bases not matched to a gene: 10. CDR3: CASSQDRVGTGDGYTF. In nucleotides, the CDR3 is TGCGCCAGCAGCCAAGATAGAGTGGGAACAGGGGATGGCTACACCTTC.

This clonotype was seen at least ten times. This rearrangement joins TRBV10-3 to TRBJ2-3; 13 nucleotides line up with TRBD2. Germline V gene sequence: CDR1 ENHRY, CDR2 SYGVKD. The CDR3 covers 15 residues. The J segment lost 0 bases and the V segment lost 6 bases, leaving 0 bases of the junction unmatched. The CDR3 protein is CAIRGLAGSTDTQYF. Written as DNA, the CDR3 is TGTGCCATCAGGGGACTAGCGGGGAGCACAGATACGCAGTATTTT.

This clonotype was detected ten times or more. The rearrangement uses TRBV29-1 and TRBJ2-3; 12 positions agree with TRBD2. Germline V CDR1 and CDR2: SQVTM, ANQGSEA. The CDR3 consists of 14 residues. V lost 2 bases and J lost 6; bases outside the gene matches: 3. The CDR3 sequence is CSVELAGGRDTQYF. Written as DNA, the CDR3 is TGCAGCGTTGAACTAGCGGGGGGGAGGGATACGCAGTATTTT.

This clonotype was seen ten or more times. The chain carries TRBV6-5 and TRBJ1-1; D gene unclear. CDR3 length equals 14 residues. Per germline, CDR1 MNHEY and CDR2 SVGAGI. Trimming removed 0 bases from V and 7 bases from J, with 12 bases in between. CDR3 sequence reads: CASSYSEARNEAFF. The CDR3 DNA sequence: TGTGCCAGCAGTTACTCGGAGGCACGTAATGAAGCTTTCTTT.